The 26 T cell receptor beta chains given below trace back to one sample, sequenced in a study of blood T cell repertoires in COVID-19. The repertoire was sequenced with immunoSEQ multiplex PCR; TCRdb's copy has only in-frame clones and lacks some. The sample holds fewer than 350,000 clones, approximately 86% seen once. Sample: peripheral blood. The source of these receptors is a man younger than 35 with active or convalescent COVID-19.

This CDR3 is CASSAGGLPTGNEQYF. CDR3 coding DNA: TGTGCCAGTAGTGCGGGGGGACTGCCTACGGGTAACGAGCAGTACTTC. The chain combines TRBV19 with TRBJ2-7; TRBD2 aligns across 8 bases. The trim removed 5 bases at V and 5 bases at J, leaving 14 bases unmatched. The CDR3 length is 16 residues. The germline V gene encodes CDR1 LNHDA and CDR2 SQIVND (reference sequence).

The chain couples TRBV5-1 to TRBJ2-1; the match to TRBD2 covers 11 bases. CDR3 length: 16 residues. Trimming took 3 bases from V and 4 from J; bases not matched to a gene: 6. CDR1 is SGHRS and CDR2 is YFSETQ in the germline V gene. CDR3 sequence reads: CASSSLTSGDYNEQFF. The DNA for the CDR3 is TGCGCCAGCAGCTCGCTGACTAGCGGGGATTACAATGAGCAGTTCTTC.

The V and J genes are TRBV5-6 and TRBJ2-2; TRBD1 matches 7 bases. Germline trimming cut 4 bases from V and 1 base from J; bases unmatched to any gene: 13. Germline V gene data show CDR1 as SGHDT and CDR2 as YYEEEE. This CDR3 contains 18 residues. The CDR3 loop is CASSPDNIDRENTGELFF. The CDR3 DNA reads TGTGCCAGCAGCCCCGACAATATTGACAGGGAGAACACCGGGGAGCTGTTTTTT.

The table lists this clone with a few counts. The chain combines TRBV7-8 with TRBJ1-1; D may be TRBD1 (5 bases). The V and J ends lost 2 bases and 3 bases respectively, with 7 bases between them. Germline CDR1 SGHVS, CDR2 FQNEAQ. This CDR3 comprises 13 residues. The CDR3 DNA sequence: TGTGCCAGCAGCTTAACCAGGGACACTGAAGCTTTCTTT. Amino acids: CASSLTRDTEAFF.

This chain joins TRBV5-1 and TRBJ1-4; no clear D gene. V dropped 0 bases and J dropped 5 bases, with 20 bases sitting between them. From germline, CDR1 is SGHRS and CDR2 YFSETQ. The CDR3 runs 18 residues. CDR3 region: CASSLAVGSGGWNEKLFF. The DNA of the CDR3 is TGCGCCAGCAGCTTGGCGGTGGGGAGCGGAGGATGGAATGAAAAACTGTTTTTT.

The chain is built from TRBV6-5 and TRBJ2-5; D is unclear. Trimming removed 5 bases at V and 3 bases at J, with 13 bases between. The germline V gene encodes CDR1 MNHEY and CDR2 SVGAGI. There are 14 residues in the CDR3. The CDR3 loop is CASSPSYGEETQYF. The CDR3 DNA reads as TGTGCCAGCAGTCCCTCATACGGAGAAGAGACCCAGTACTTC.

The genes are TRBV6-6 and TRBJ1-1; D perhaps matches TRBD1 (5 bases). With 6 bases removed from V and 4 bases from J, the gap between germline ends came to 12 bases. This CDR3 is 13 amino acids long. Germline-derived CDR1 and CDR2 are MNHNY and SVGAGI (reference sequence). This chain's CDR3 is CASSTQAGTEAFF. For the CDR3, the DNA is TGTGCCAGCAGCACACAGGCAGGCACTGAAGCTTTCTTT.

The CDR3 sequence is CASSIRGSDTQYF. The CDR3 DNA reads TGTGCCAGCAGTATAAGGGGGTCAGATACGCAGTATTTT. The V call is TRBV6-2 or TRBV6-3, the J call TRBJ2-3; D is perhaps TRBD1 (6 bases). This CDR3 is built from 13 residues. The V end was cut by 5 bases, the J end by 4 bases, with 10 bases between. Germline V gives CDR1 MNHEY, CDR2 SVGEGT.

The rearrangement uses TRBV6-1 and TRBJ1-6; 8 bases are a match to TRBD1. J gave up 9 bases and V 3 bases, and 10 bases lay outside the gene matches. CDR1 is MNHNS, CDR2 SASEGT, per germline. CDR3 size: 16 residues. The CDR3 region is CASSDVQGAEGSPLHF. The CDR3 coding sequence is TGTGCCAGCAGTGATGTCCAGGGGGCAGAGGGTTCACCCCTCCACTTT.

The chain combines TRBV19 with TRBJ2-7; 11 nucleotides agree with TRBD1. Trimming cost V 5 bases and J 7 bases; bases outside gene matches: 10. The CDR3 spans 15 residues. CDR1 is LNHDA and CDR2 is SQIVND in the germline V gene (reference sequence). CDR3: CASSWTGTGGDEQYF. The DNA for the CDR3 is TGTGCCAGTAGTTGGACCGGGACAGGGGGAGATGAGCAGTACTTC.

The J gene is TRBJ2-2, the V gene TRBV5-4, with D possibly being TRBD2 (7 bases). CDR3 size: 15 residues. V shed 4 bases and J shed 4 bases, with 14 bases lying between them. Looked up from germline, CDR1 is SGHNT and CDR2 is YYREEE (reference sequence). The CDR3 bases are TGTGCCAGCAGCCCGTCGAGGGGGGGCACCGGGGAGCTGTTTTTT. Translation: CASSPSRGGTGELFF. The variable domain in full, with the rest retrieved from reference TRBV5-4 and TRBJ2-2, is ETGVTQSPTHLIKTRGQQVTLRCSSQSGHNTVSWYQQALGQGPQFIFQYYREEENGRGNFPPRFSGLQFPNYSSELNVNALELDDSALYLCASSPSRGGTGELFFGEGSRLTVL.

In this sample, this clone turned up once. The chain is built from TRBV9 and TRBJ1-5; 7 bases map to TRBD1. The ends lost 5 bases at V and 5 bases at J; junction bases unmatched: 1. Germline CDR1 is SGDLS and CDR2 is YYNGEE. This CDR3 is built from 12 residues. In nucleotides, the CDR3 is TGTGCCAGCAGTCAGGGGGATCAGCCCCAGCATTTT. This gives the protein CASSQGDQPQHF.

Only a few counts were recorded for this clone. The CDR3 spells CASGFATDTQYF. DNA for the CDR3: TGTGCTAGTGGTTTTGCGACAGATACGCAGTATTTT. The chain couples TRBV12-5 to TRBJ2-3; D gene unclear. The V gene's germline CDR1 is LGHNT and CDR2 FRNRAP. The V end was cut by 3 bases, the J end by 3 bases, with 4 bases between. CDR3 length: 12 residues.

The rearrangement links TRBV10-3 to TRBJ1-1; D is uncertain. V lost 0 bases and J lost 5, with 13 bases in between. The CDR3 sequence is 15 residues long. The germline CDR1 and CDR2 sequences are ENHRY and SYGVKD. This CDR3 is CAISESATTGTEAFF. CDR3 in DNA: TGTGCCATCAGTGAGTCGGCCACGACCGGGACTGAAGCTTTCTTT.

The chain has TRBV7-8 and TRBJ1-5, with 8 positions matching TRBD1. Germline V gene sequence: CDR1 SGHVS, CDR2 FQNEAQ. Trimming took 1 base from V and 3 from J; bases not matched to a gene: 2. The CDR3 length is 15 residues. The CDR3: CASSLVTGDNQPQHF. As DNA, the CDR3 is TGTGCCAGCAGCTTAGTGACAGGGGACAATCAGCCCCAGCATTTT.

The chain recombines TRBV6-5 with TRBJ1-6; D not certain. Germline V gene data show CDR1 as MNHEY and CDR2 as SVGAGI. Trimming removed 7 bases at V and 12 bases at J, with 13 bases between. There are 12 residues in the CDR3. DNA for the CDR3: TGTGCCAGCACTGCATCGCCAGAACCCCTCCACTTT. Translated: CASTASPEPLHF.

V gene TRBV9 combines with J gene TRBJ2-7; 9 bases map to TRBD1. The CDR3 is made up of 19 amino acids. With V trimmed by 1 base and J by 3 bases, 17 bases remained unmatched. Germline CDR1 is SGDLS and CDR2 is YYNGEE. CDR3 bases: TGTGCCAGCAGCGTAACTATCTCCGGGACAGGGAATCAAGTCTACGAGCAGTACTTC. As protein: CASSVTISGTGNQVYEQYF.

The genes are TRBV7-8 and TRBJ2-5; the D is unclear. The CDR3 runs 13 residues. Trimming left V 3 bases short and J 5 bases short, with 10 bases between. Looked up from germline, CDR1 is SGHVS and CDR2 is FQNEAQ. The CDR3 nucleotides are TGTGCCAGCAGCTTGGGTTGGAGCGAGACCCAGTACTTC. Its protein is CASSLGWSETQYF. Variable domain in full (rest from reference TRBV7-8 and TRBJ2-5): GAGVSQSPRYKVAKRGQDVALRCDPISGHVSLFWYQQALGQGPEFLTYFQNEAQLDKSGLPSDRFFAERPEGSVSTLKIQRTQQEDSAVYLCASSLGWSETQYFGPGTRLLVL.

V usage is TRBV11-2 and J usage is TRBJ2-5; 8 bases align to TRBD2. This CDR3 is built from 16 residues. Looked up from germline, CDR1 is SGHAT and CDR2 is FQNNGV. V was pared by 5 bases and J by 1 base, with 9 bases of the junction left unmatched. As DNA, the CDR3 is TGTGCCAGCAGCAATCGGGAGGGAGTGGGCCAAGAGACCCAGTACTTC. Protein: CASSNREGVGQETQYF.

This chain connects TRBV7-8 to TRBJ2-2; D is ambiguous. From germline, CDR1 is SGHVS and CDR2 FQNEAQ. The CDR3 has 12 residues. The CDR3 coding sequence is TGTGGGGCCCTATTTGTGACCGGGGAGCTGTTTTTT. Protein: CGALFVTGELFF.

This clone was recorded once. J is TRBJ2-2 and V is TRBV9; D is unresolved. V gave up 1 base and J gave up 7 bases, with 8 bases separating them. The CDR3 length is 13 residues. Germline values: CDR1 SGDLS, CDR2 YYNGEE. This CDR3 is CASSVTVGGELFF. DNA of the CDR3: TGTGCCAGCAGCGTAACAGTGGGCGGGGAGCTGTTTTTT. Drawing the rest from reference TRBV9 and TRBJ2-2, the complete variable domain is DSGVTQTPKHLITATGQRVTLRCSPRSGDLSVYWYQQSLDQGLQFLIQYYNGEERAKGNILERFSAQQFPDLHSELNLSSLELGDSALYFCASSVTVGGELFFGEGSRLTVL.

This clone was detected once. The V gene is TRBV4-1, the J gene TRBJ1-1; possibly TRBD1 for D (5 bases). There are 18 residues in the CDR3. Germline lookup yields CDR1 MGHRA and CDR2 YSYEKL. Trimming removed 0 bases from V and 1 base from J, with 18 bases in between. The CDR3 region is CASSQDGVGGTGNTEAFF. CDR3 sequence (DNA): TGCGCCAGCAGCCAAGATGGGGTCGGGGGTACAGGGAACACTGAAGCTTTCTTT.

V gene TRBV9 combines with J gene TRBJ2-7, with TRBD2 matching over 7 bases. This CDR3 contains 14 residues. V shed 0 bases, J shed 7 bases, and the junction held 7 bases outside the gene matches. Germline-derived CDR1 and CDR2 are SGDLS and YYNGEE. In nucleotides, the CDR3 is TGTGCCAGCAGCGTAGGGGGGGGTAATGTGGAGCAGTACTTC. It translates to CASSVGGGNVEQYF. The full variable domain, its missing parts supplied by reference TRBV9 and TRBJ2-7, is DSGVTQTPKHLITATGQRVTLRCSPRSGDLSVYWYQQSLDQGLQFLIQYYNGEERAKGNILERFSAQQFPDLHSELNLSSLELGDSALYFCASSVGGGNVEQYFGPGTRLTVT.

The chain carries TRBV19 and TRBJ2-7; 9 bases fit TRBD1. This CDR3 region has 13 residues. Germline V CDR1 and CDR2: LNHDA, SQIVND (reference sequence). The V segment lost 5 bases and the J segment 6 bases; nucleotides outside the gene matches: 5. The DNA of the CDR3 is TGTGCCAGTAGTGGGGGACAGGGCGGCGAGCAGTACTTC. Protein product: CASSGGQGGEQYF.

The chain links TRBV11-2 to TRBJ1-4; D gene uncertain. V lost 2 bases and J lost 6, with 7 bases in between. Germline values: CDR1 SGHAT, CDR2 FQNNGV. The CDR3 covers 13 residues. Written as DNA, the CDR3 is TGTGCCAGCAGCTTACTTCCGGATGAAAAACTGTTTTTT. Residues: CASSLLPDEKLFF. Supplemented by reference TRBV11-2 and TRBJ1-4, the full variable domain reads EAGVAQSPRYKIIEKRQSVAFWCNPISGHATLYWYQQILGQGPKLLIQFQNNGVVDDSQLPKDRFSAERLKGVDSTLKIQPAKLEDSAVYLCASSLLPDEKLFFGSGTQLSVL.

DNA for the CDR3: TGTGCCAGCAGCCAAGATACAGGATTAAACTATGGCTACACCTTC. Protein: CASSQDTGLNYGYTF. This sequence joins TRBV3-1 (or the pseudogene TRBV3-2) and TRBJ1-2, with D possibly TRBD1 on 5 matching bases. V lost 0 bases and J 2 bases, leaving 10 bases between the germline ends. The germline V gene encodes CDR1 LGHDT and CDR2 YNNKEL (reference sequence). There are 15 residues in the CDR3.